This T cell receptor beta chain originates from a study of early T cells in non-severe SARS-CoV-2 infection. Study in general: The authors sequenced bulk RNA from unsorted whole blood, leaving chains unpaired.

Study-level results: Database matching using VDJdb favored anti-spike CD8 responses, with private and CD4 specificities left missing.

The CDR3 runs to 13 residues. V lost 6 bases, J lost 4 bases, and 15 bases lay in between. Germline CDR1 is DFQATT and CDR2 is SNEGSKA (reference sequence). As concerns this clonotype: Its target is unknown.

Individual cDNA molecules carried attached unique molecular identifiers. One entry per CDR3 protein results from TCRdb running MiXCR on the 5' RACE reads. The sample consists of tens of thousands of distinct CDR3 sequences, about 5.9% of them appearing once. The receptor was isolated from an adult who was a healthcare worker with PCR-confirmed SARS-CoV-2 infection or an uninfected control (not recorded which). The chain links TRBV20-1 to TRBJ1-2; the D gene is possibly TRBD1 (5 bases). Sequencing input: whole blood. CDR3 in amino acids: CSATGTVSYGYTF. CDR3 nucleotides: TGCAGTGCAACCGGGACGGTTAGCTATGGCTACACCTTC.